Below are 4 T cell receptor beta chains sequenced from a single sample in a study of blood T cell repertoires in COVID-19. The repertoire was sequenced with immunoSEQ multiplex PCR; TCRdb's copy has only in-frame clones and lacks some. Of 200,000 to 250,000 clones listed, 80% to 90% are singletons. Sequencing was done on a sample of peripheral blood. These receptors originate from a woman of 80 years or more with COVID-19, enrolled during active disease.

The J gene is TRBJ2-1, the V gene TRBV25-1, with D possibly being TRBD1 (6 bases). The CDR3 spans 15 residues. Germline V gene lookup returns CDR1 MGHDK and CDR2 SYGVNS. Trimming left V 3 bases short and J 4 bases short, with 13 bases between. CDR3 sequence: CASSDPWDTYNEQFF. The CDR3 DNA is TGTGCCAGCAGTGACCCCTGGGACACTTACAATGAGCAGTTCTTC.

This sequence joins TRBV12-5 and TRBJ1-1; the match to TRBD1 covers 7 bases. Germline trimming cut 9 bases from V and 7 bases from J; bases unmatched to any gene: 14. This CDR3 contains 14 residues. The germline V gene encodes CDR1 LGHNT and CDR2 FRNRAP. CDR3 protein: CASSSSGGYSEAFF. The CDR3 DNA reads as TGTGCTAGCTCCTCGTCAGGGGGTTACAGTGAAGCTTTCTTT.

This clone was seen more than once but under ten times. The rearrangement uses TRBV7-3 and TRBJ1-2, with TRBD1 matching 9 bases. The CDR3 totals 19 residues. V trimming: 6 bases; J trimming: 4 bases; junction bases outside the gene matches: 21. Germline assignment: CDR1 SGHTA and CDR2 FQGTGA. CDR3 sequence (DNA): TGTGCCAGCAGGTGGCAATTTGGGACAGGGTTCCCGCCCTCCTATGGCTACACCTTC. Translated: CASRWQFGTGFPPSYGYTF.

The chain joins TRBV11-3 to TRBJ2-2, with a possible D match to TRBD2 (6 bases). From germline, CDR1 is SGHNT and CDR2 YENEEA. The CDR3 totals 15 residues. The V gene lost 5 bases and the J gene lost 3 bases, with 13 bases spanning the gap. The CDR3 reads CASSLGGSDTGELFF. CDR3 nucleotides: TGTGCCAGCAGCCTGGGGGGAAGTGACACCGGGGAGCTGTTTTTT.